This TCR beta chain was sequenced for a study of T cell repertoires in ileal Crohn's disease. Time point meaning: neoterminal ileum biopsy at postoperative endoscopy, about 6 months after surgery. Clones were sequenced by immunoSEQ multiplex PCR, and TCRdb holds only the in-frame ones, with some missing. The data show about 3,700 clones, around 71% seen once. From germline, CDR1 is SGHNT and CDR2 YENEEA. The junction had 9 bases not matched to a gene; V was cut back by 5 bases and J by 4 bases. This CDR3 has 15 amino acids. This rearrangement joins TRBV11-3 to TRBJ2-5, with 8 bases identical to TRBD2. This TCR was sampled from an adult with Crohn's disease. The sample was ileal tissue. CDR3 DNA: TGTGCCAGCAGCCCGCGGACTAGCTTAGTAGAGACCCAGTACTTC. It is translated as CASSPRTSLVETQYF.